This T cell receptor beta chain came from a study of breast tumors, draining lymph nodes, adjacent tissues (dated by TCRdb to the mid-2010s). About the study as a whole: Breast cancer patients provided tumor, adjacent nontumor tissue and axillary lymph nodes, and the study compared the TCR beta repertoires across these three sources. In human breast cancer, the study set out to assess how tumor, surrounding tissue and draining lymph node repertoires relate to one another and whether T cells might be exchanged between them.

The CDR3 measures 15 amino acids from cysteine to phenylalanine. Only CDR3 DNA is held: 45 bases, read in frame from base 1. The junction shows trimming of 5 bases on V and 2 bases on J, plus 14 bases between the germline ends. Looking up the germline V gene yields CDR1 MNHEY and CDR2 SVGEGT. The reads were generated on an Illumina HiSeq 2000. Multiplex PCR amplification was used to generate the TCR beta chain libraries. High-throughput sequencing was used to analyze the amplified TCR beta chain products. Through fastp at Q25 and MiXCR, TCRdb rebuilt clones from the public reads, retaining in-frame beta chains. Entries that share a CDR3 protein sequence are merged under the most common genes and DNA. This sample gives 25,000 or so distinct CDR3 sequences in total; 60% to 75% of them show up just once. Of the sample, 23% falls within the top ten clones. Overall study results and their limits: A scenario in which most tumor T cells derive from the lymph node and then expand within tumor tissue was judged to be consistent with the data. Tumor T-cell repertoires showed less diversity than lymph node repertoires and more diversity than nontumor tissue repertoires, and tumor T-cell repertoires showed preferential V and J gene usage. The similarity between tumor and nontumor tissue repertoires was significantly greater in luminal-like breast cancer than in basal-like breast cancer. The study presented the conclusion that tumor T cells originate in lymph nodes as consistent with a hypothesis, not as something directly demonstrated.

The adjacent samples were made up of nontumor breast tissue around the tumor. Comment on this clonotype: The antigen it recognizes is unknown. Within one base of it there is no much larger clone, and no base qualities were kept.

This sequence originates from a female donor with breast cancer. Some clones in this sample may be carry-over from other donors' samples. Rearrangement joined TRBV6-2 or TRBV6-3 to TRBJ2-3, with no D gene named confidently. Sequenced input: tumor-adjacent breast tissue. The nucleotide sequence is TGTGCCAGCAGTGCTGGACCGTTCCTCACAGATACGCAGTATTTT. Translated, this is CASSAGPFLTDTQYF.